Listed below are T cell receptor beta chains from one sample, sequenced in a study of blood T cell repertoires in COVID-19. Using immunoSEQ multiplex PCR, the repertoire was profiled, and TCRdb retains in-frame clones only, with some absent. The data contain 65,000 to 90,000 clones, 65% to 85% of them seen just once; the ten biggest clones take up about 17%. Sequencing was performed on peripheral blood. The receptor source for this set is a man between 65 and 85 years old with active or convalescent COVID-19. Both conserved end residues are part of each CDR3. D genes are given only for firm matches. Where a row states a size, it is once, few, many or the class of an expanded clone; other rows omit it.

j_gene: TRBJ2-5; v_gene: TRBV2; d_gene: -; abundance: -; CDR3aa: CASRGGGQLQETQYF; CDR3nt: TGTGCCAGCAGGGGCGGCGGACAGCTACAAGAGACCCAGTACTTC
j_gene: TRBJ1-4; v_gene: TRBV4-1; d_gene: -; abundance: -; CDR3aa: CASSQQGRDEKLFF; CDR3nt: TGCGCCAGCAGCCAACAGGGGAGGGATGAAAAACTGTTTTTT
j_gene: TRBJ1-3; v_gene: TRBV5-4; d_gene: -; abundance: -; CDR3aa: CASSLLSGNTIYF; CDR3nt: TGTGCCAGCAGCTTGTTATCTGGAAACACCATATATTTT
j_gene: TRBJ1-1; v_gene: TRBV5-6; d_gene: -; abundance: medium-sized; CDR3aa: CASRWEGGTEAFF; CDR3nt: TGTGCCAGCAGGTGGGAGGGCGGGACTGAAGCTTTCTTT
j_gene: TRBJ2-3; v_gene: TRBV29-1; d_gene: TRBD1; abundance: once; CDR3aa: CSVSYRGPDTQYF; CDR3nt: TGCAGCGTTAGCTACAGGGGGCCGGATACGCAGTATTTT
j_gene: TRBJ2-5; v_gene: TRBV4-1; d_gene: -; abundance: -; CDR3aa: CASSPPPPEETQYF; CDR3nt: TGCGCCAGCAGCCCTCCCCCTCCGGAGGAGACCCAGTACTTC
j_gene: TRBJ2-3; v_gene: TRBV28; d_gene: TRBD2; abundance: -; CDR3aa: CASMGLYTDTQYF; CDR3nt: TGTGCCAGCATGGGACTATACACAGATACGCAGTATTTT
j_gene: TRBJ2-1; v_gene: TRBV6-5; d_gene: TRBD2; abundance: -; CDR3aa: CASRPAGGVNEQFF; CDR3nt: TGTGCCAGCAGGCCAGCGGGGGGGGTTAATGAGCAGTTCTTC
j_gene: TRBJ1-6; v_gene: TRBV2; d_gene: TRBD1; abundance: -; CDR3aa: CASVSTTGDGNSPLHF; CDR3nt: TGTGCCAGCGTTTCGACCACAGGGGACGGAAATTCACCCCTCCACTTT
j_gene: TRBJ1-1; v_gene: TRBV13; d_gene: TRBD1; abundance: -; CDR3aa: CASSLEQGAVTEAFF; CDR3nt: TGTGCCAGCAGCTTAGAGCAGGGGGCGGTTACTGAAGCTTTCTTT
j_gene: TRBJ2-5; v_gene: TRBV29-1; d_gene: TRBD2; abundance: -; CDR3aa: CSVVIAGGETQYF; CDR3nt: TGCAGCGTTGTAATAGCGGGGGGAGAGACCCAGTACTTC
j_gene: TRBJ1-1; v_gene: TRBV15; d_gene: -; abundance: -; CDR3aa: CATSREKRQENTEAFF; CDR3nt: TGTGCCACCAGCAGAGAAAAACGGCAGGAGAACACTGAAGCTTTCTTT
j_gene: TRBJ1-6; v_gene: TRBV18; d_gene: -; abundance: -; CDR3aa: CASSIGDSPLHF; CDR3nt: TGTGCCAGCTCAATAGGAGATTCACCCCTCCACTTT
j_gene: TRBJ2-7; v_gene: TRBV7-3; d_gene: -; abundance: -; CDR3aa: CASSLTDGSYEQYF; CDR3nt: TGTGCCAGCAGCTTAACCGACGGGTCCTACGAGCAGTACTTC
j_gene: TRBJ2-1; v_gene: TRBV11-3; d_gene: TRBD2; abundance: -; CDR3aa: CASSSASPVLAGVYNEQFF; CDR3nt: TGTGCCAGCAGCTCGGCTTCCCCAGTACTAGCGGGGGTCTACAATGAGCAGTTCTTC
j_gene: TRBJ2-5; v_gene: TRBV7-3; d_gene: TRBD2; abundance: -; CDR3aa: CASSPAPTSLETQYF; CDR3nt: TGTGCCAGCAGCCCCGCCCCGACTAGCTTAGAGACCCAGTACTTC
j_gene: TRBJ1-2; v_gene: TRBV5-4; d_gene: -; abundance: -; CDR3aa: CASSLPGVYYGYTF; CDR3nt: TGTGCCAGCAGCTTGCCGGGGGTTTACTATGGCTACACCTTC
j_gene: TRBJ2-1; v_gene: TRBV7-6; d_gene: TRBD2; abundance: -; CDR3aa: CASSFSLAGENEQFF; CDR3nt: TGTGCCAGCAGCTTTAGCCTAGCGGGGGAAAATGAGCAGTTCTTC
j_gene: TRBJ2-1; v_gene: TRBV19; d_gene: TRBD1; abundance: -; CDR3aa: CAIARDRGQNEQFF; CDR3nt: TGTGCCATCGCCAGGGACAGGGGGCAAAATGAGCAGTTCTTC
j_gene: TRBJ2-1; v_gene: TRBV4-1; d_gene: -; abundance: -; CDR3aa: CASSHPGVGHNEQFF; CDR3nt: TGCGCCAGCAGCCACCCGGGAGTAGGGCACAATGAGCAGTTCTTC
j_gene: TRBJ2-2; v_gene: TRBV19; d_gene: TRBD2; abundance: -; CDR3aa: CASNVALTGGGELFF; CDR3nt: TGTGCCAGTAATGTTGCACTTACGGGGGGCGGGGAGCTGTTTTTT
j_gene: TRBJ1-4; v_gene: TRBV18; d_gene: TRBD1; abundance: -; CDR3aa: CASSHPGQQLFF; CDR3nt: TGTGCCAGCTCACACCCGGGACAGCAACTGTTTTTT
j_gene: TRBJ1-6; v_gene: TRBV9; d_gene: TRBD1; abundance: -; CDR3aa: CASSPEGTGKLHF; CDR3nt: TGTGCCAGCAGCCCCGAGGGGACAGGGAAGCTCCACTTT
j_gene: TRBJ2-7; v_gene: TRBV7-2; d_gene: TRBD2; abundance: -; CDR3aa: CASSRERGDWYEQYF; CDR3nt: TGTGCCAGCAGCCGGGAACGGGGGGACTGGTACGAGCAGTACTTC
j_gene: TRBJ1-1; v_gene: TRBV28; d_gene: -; abundance: -; CDR3aa: CASSLTNSQPEAFF; CDR3nt: TGTGCCAGCAGCCTTACCAACAGTCAGCCTGAAGCTTTCTTT
j_gene: TRBJ2-1; v_gene: TRBV7-2; d_gene: -; abundance: -; CDR3aa: CASSFTGRGIKGEQFF; CDR3nt: TGTGCCAGCAGCTTCACGGGCCGGGGGATAAAGGGGGAGCAGTTCTTC
j_gene: TRBJ2-1; v_gene: TRBV11-2; d_gene: TRBD2; abundance: -; CDR3aa: CASRQPGLASNEQFF; CDR3nt: TGTGCCAGCAGACAACCGGGACTAGCGAGTAATGAGCAGTTCTTC
j_gene: TRBJ2-2; v_gene: TRBV7-9; d_gene: -; abundance: -; CDR3aa: CASSLELRELFF; CDR3nt: TGTGCCAGCAGCTTGGAGCTCCGGGAGCTGTTTTTT
j_gene: TRBJ1-1; v_gene: TRBV19; d_gene: -; abundance: -; CDR3aa: CASSRGEGLMNTEAFF; CDR3nt: TGTGCCAGTAGTCGGGGAGAGGGTCTCATGAACACTGAAGCTTTCTTT
j_gene: TRBJ1-2; v_gene: TRBV27; d_gene: TRBD1; abundance: -; CDR3aa: CAGTVPDGYTF; CDR3nt: TGTGCCGGGACAGTTCCGGATGGCTACACCTTC
j_gene: TRBJ1-1; v_gene: TRBV20-1; d_gene: -; abundance: -; CDR3aa: CSASRPEVPEAFF; CDR3nt: TGCAGTGCTAGTCGGCCGGAGGTACCTGAAGCTTTCTTT